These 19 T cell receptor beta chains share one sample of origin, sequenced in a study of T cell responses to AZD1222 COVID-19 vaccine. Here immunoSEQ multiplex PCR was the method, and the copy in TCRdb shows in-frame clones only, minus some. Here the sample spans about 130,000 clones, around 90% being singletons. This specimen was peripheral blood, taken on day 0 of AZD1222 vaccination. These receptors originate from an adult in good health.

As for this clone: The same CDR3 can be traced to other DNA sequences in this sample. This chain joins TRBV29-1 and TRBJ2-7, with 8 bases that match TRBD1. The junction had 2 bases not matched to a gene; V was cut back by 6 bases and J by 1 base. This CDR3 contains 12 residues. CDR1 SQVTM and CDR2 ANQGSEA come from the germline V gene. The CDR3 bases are TGCAGCGTCGGACAGGGATCCTACGAGCAGTACTTC. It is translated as CSVGQGSYEQYF.

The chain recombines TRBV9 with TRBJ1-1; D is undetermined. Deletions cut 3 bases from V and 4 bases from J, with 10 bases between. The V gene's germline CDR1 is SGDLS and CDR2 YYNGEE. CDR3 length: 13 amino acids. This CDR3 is CASSAWEGTEAFF. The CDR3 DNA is TGTGCCAGCAGCGCTTGGGAGGGCACTGAAGCTTTCTTT.

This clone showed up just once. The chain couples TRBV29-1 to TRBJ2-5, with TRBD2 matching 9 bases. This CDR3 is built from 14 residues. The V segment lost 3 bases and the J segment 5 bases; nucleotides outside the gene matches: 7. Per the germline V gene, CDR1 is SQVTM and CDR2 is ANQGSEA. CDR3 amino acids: CSVDGGGAWETQYF. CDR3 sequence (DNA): TGCAGCGTTGATGGCGGGGGGGCCTGGGAGACCCAGTACTTC.

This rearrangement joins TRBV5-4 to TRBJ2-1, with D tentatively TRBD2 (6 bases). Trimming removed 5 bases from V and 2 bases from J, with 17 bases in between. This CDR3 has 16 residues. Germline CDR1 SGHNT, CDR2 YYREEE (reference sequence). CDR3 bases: TGTGCCAGCAGTGTGGCGGGGACCCAAACCTACAATGAGCAGTTCTTC. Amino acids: CASSVAGTQTYNEQFF.

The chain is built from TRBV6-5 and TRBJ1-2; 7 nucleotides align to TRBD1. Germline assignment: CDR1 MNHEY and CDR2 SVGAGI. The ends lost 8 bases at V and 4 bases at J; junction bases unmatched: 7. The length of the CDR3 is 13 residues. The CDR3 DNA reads TGTGCCAGCCGTCCTGAGGGGGCCTATGGCTACACCTTC. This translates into CASRPEGAYGYTF.

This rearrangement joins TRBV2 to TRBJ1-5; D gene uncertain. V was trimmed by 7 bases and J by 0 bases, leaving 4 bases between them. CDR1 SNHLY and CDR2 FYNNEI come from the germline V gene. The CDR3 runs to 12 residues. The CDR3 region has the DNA TGTGCCAGCATGGATAGCAATCAGCCCCAGCATTTT. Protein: CASMDSNQPQHF.

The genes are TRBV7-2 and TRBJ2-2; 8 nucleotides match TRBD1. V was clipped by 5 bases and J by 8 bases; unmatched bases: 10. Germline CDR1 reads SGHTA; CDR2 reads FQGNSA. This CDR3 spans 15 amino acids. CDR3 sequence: CASSPQDRVLGELFF. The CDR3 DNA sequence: TGTGCCAGCAGCCCGCAGGACAGGGTTCTTGGGGAGCTGTTTTTT.

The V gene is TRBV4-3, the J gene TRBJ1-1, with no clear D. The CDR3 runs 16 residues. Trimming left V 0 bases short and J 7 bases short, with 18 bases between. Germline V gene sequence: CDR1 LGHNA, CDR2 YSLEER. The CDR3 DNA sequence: TGCGCCAGCAGCCAAGATCCCCCTGGAGGGTTCGATGAAGCTTTCTTT. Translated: CASSQDPPGGFDEAFF.

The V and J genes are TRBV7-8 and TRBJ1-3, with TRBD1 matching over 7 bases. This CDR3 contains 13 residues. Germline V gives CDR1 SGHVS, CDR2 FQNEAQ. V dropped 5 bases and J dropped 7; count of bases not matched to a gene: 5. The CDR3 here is CASSPGTANTIYF. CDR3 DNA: TGTGCCAGCAGCCCCGGGACAGCGAACACCATATATTTT.

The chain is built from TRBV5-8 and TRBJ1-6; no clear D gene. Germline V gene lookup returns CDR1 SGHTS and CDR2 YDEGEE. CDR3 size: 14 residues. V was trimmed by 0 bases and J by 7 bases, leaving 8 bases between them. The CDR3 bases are TGTGCCAGCAGCTTGGCCGGTACCAATTCACCCCTCCACTTT. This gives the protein CASSLAGTNSPLHF. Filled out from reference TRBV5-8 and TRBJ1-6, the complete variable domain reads EAGVTQSPTHLIKTRGQQATLRCSPISGHTSVYWYQQALGLGLQFLLWYDEGEERNRGNFPPRFSGRQFPNYSSELNVNALELEDSALYLCASSLAGTNSPLHFGNGTRLTVT.

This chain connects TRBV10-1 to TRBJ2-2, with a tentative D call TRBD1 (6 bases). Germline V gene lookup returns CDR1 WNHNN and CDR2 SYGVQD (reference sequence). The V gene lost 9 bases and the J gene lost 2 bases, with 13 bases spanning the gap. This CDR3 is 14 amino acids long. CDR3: CASKGESNTGELFF. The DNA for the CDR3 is TGCGCCAGTAAGGGGGAAAGTAACACCGGGGAGCTGTTTTTT.

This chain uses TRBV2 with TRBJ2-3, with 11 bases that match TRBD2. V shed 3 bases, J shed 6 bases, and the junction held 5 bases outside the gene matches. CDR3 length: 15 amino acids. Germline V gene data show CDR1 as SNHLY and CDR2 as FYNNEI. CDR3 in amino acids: CASSDSGGAVDTQYF. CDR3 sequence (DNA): TGTGCCAGCAGTGATAGCGGGGGGGCTGTGGATACGCAGTATTTT.

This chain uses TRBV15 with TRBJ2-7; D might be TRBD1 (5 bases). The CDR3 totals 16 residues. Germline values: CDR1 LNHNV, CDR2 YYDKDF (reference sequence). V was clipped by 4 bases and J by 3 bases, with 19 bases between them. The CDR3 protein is CATSKPGRDFYYEQYF. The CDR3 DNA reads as TGTGCCACCAGCAAACCTGGCAGGGATTTTTACTACGAGCAGTACTTC.

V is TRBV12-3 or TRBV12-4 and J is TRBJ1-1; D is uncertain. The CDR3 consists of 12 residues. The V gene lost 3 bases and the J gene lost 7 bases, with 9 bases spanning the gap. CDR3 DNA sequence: TGTGCCAGCAGTTTCCGGGGTCTTGAAGCTTTCTTT. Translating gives CASSFRGLEAFF.

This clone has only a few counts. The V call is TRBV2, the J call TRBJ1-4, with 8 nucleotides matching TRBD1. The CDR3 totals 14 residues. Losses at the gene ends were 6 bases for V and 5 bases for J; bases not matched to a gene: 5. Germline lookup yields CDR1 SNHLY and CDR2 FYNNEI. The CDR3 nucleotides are TGTGCCAGCAGGAGTGGGACAGGCAATGAAAAACTGTTTTTT. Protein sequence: CASRSGTGNEKLFF.

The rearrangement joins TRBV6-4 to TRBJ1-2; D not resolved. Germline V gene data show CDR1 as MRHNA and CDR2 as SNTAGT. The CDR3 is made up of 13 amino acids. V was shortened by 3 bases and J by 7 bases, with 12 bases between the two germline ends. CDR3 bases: TGTGCCAGCAGTGAGGACGGACGGTCTGGCTACACCTTC. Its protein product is CASSEDGRSGYTF.

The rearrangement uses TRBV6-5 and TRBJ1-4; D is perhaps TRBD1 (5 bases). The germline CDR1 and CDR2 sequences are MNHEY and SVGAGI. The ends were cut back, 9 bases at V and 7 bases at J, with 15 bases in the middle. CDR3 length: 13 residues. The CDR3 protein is CARIPGRTEKLFF. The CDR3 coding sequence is TGTGCCAGGATCCCGGGACGGACTGAAAAACTGTTTTTT.

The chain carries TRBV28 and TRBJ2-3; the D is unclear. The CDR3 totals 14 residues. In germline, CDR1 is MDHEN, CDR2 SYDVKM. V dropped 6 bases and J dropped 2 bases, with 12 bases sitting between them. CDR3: CASRTVPYTDTQYF. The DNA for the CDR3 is TGTGCCAGCAGGACGGTCCCTTACACAGATACGCAGTATTTT.

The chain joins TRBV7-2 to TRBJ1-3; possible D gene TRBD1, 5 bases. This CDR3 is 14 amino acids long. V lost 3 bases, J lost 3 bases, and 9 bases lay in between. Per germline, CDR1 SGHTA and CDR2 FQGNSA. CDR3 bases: TGTGCCAGCAGCTTGGGGCTAGATGGAAACACCATATATTTT. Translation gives CASSLGLDGNTIYF.